A single sample is the source of the 22 T cell receptor beta chains below, sequenced in a study of human thymus T cells. Clones were read by immunoSEQ multiplex PCR, and TCRdb kept only the in-frame ones, dropping some. The repertoire consists of about 78,000 clones, with just over 95% occurring once and the leading ten covering 0.031%. Resections from corrective heart surgery supplied the thymus tissue. Specimen: thymus tissue. Receptors originate from a boy in the first two years of life with a congenital heart defect but otherwise immunologically healthy.

The gene calls are TRBV11-1 and TRBJ2-1; 7 nucleotides agree with TRBD2. CDR3 size: 15 residues. V was pared by 2 bases and J by 2 bases, with 3 bases of the junction left unmatched. The V gene's germline CDR1 is SGHAT and CDR2 FQDESV (reference sequence). The CDR3 DNA sequence: TGTGCCAGCAGCTTAATGCGGGGGACCTACAATGAGCAGTTCTTC. Translating it yields CASSLMRGTYNEQFF. Full variable domain (missing parts from reference TRBV11-1 and TRBJ2-1): EAEVAQSPRYKITEKSQAVAFWCDPISGHATLYWYRQILGQGPELLVQFQDESVVDDSQLPKDRFSAERLKGVDSTLKIQPAELGDSAMYLCASSLMRGTYNEQFFGPGTRLTVL.

V usage is TRBV11-2 and J usage is TRBJ2-3, with 10 bases lining up with TRBD2. After removal of 4 bases from V and 3 bases from J, the junction contained 13 bases not matched to a gene. Germline assignment: CDR1 SGHAT and CDR2 FQNNGV. The CDR3 totals 18 residues. CDR3 nucleotides: TGTGCCAGCAGCTCACAACCTTGGACTAGCGGTTCTACAGATACGCAGTATTTT. This translates into CASSSQPWTSGSTDTQYF.

The chain is built from TRBV9 and TRBJ1-2; no clear D gene. Trimming stripped 1 base from V and 1 base from J, with 17 bases between. CDR1 SGDLS and CDR2 YYNGEE come from the germline V gene. This CDR3 is 17 amino acids long. CDR3 DNA: TGTGCCAGCAGCGTAAAGGGCAGCCTGGCCGTTAACTATGGCTACACCTTC. It codes for CASSVKGSLAVNYGYTF.

The rearrangement joins TRBV29-1 to TRBJ1-5; 7 bases map to TRBD1. The V gene end was trimmed by 4 bases and the J gene end by 6 bases; junction bases not matched to a gene: 9. Germline lookup yields CDR1 SQVTM and CDR2 ANQGSEA. The CDR3 has 14 amino acids. The CDR3 loop reads CSVADTGEGQPQHF. As DNA, the CDR3 is TGCAGCGTTGCTGATACAGGGGAAGGTCAGCCCCAGCATTTT.

This clone was recorded only once. The chain is built from TRBV5-1 and TRBJ2-1, with 7 nucleotides matching TRBD2. J was trimmed by 7 bases and V by 0 bases; bases with no gene match: 22. Germline CDR1 is SGHRS and CDR2 is YFSETQ. CDR3 length: 20 amino acids. The CDR3 region has the DNA TGCGCCAGCAGCTTGGAAGGTCGGTCACACTACGGCGGGAGTTGGAATGAGCAGTTCTTC. Translating gives CASSLEGRSHYGGSWNEQFF.

The genes are TRBV11-2 and TRBJ2-7; possibly TRBD2 for D (5 bases). CDR1 and CDR2 from the germline V gene are SGHAT and FQNNGV. CDR3 length: 15 amino acids. V was trimmed by 5 bases and J by 0 bases, leaving 14 bases between them. In nucleotides, the CDR3 is TGTGCCAGCAGCCCGAGCGGCCGGAGCTCCTACGAGCAGTACTTC. It encodes CASSPSGRSSYEQYF.

The chain is built from TRBV28 and TRBJ2-5, with D tentatively TRBD2 (5 bases). This CDR3 is built from 15 residues. V was cut by 3 bases and J by 5 bases, with 16 bases left in between. In germline, CDR1 is MDHEN, CDR2 SYDVKM. CDR3 protein: CASSFERRRFETQYF. The CDR3 DNA reads as TGTGCCAGCAGTTTCGAGCGGAGGAGGTTCGAGACCCAGTACTTC.

The chain couples TRBV28 to TRBJ1-6; D not certain. The CDR3 spans 15 residues. Germline CDR1 and CDR2: MDHEN and SYDVKM. Trimming took off 3 bases at V and 0 bases at J, with 6 bases between the two ends. The CDR3 DNA sequence: TGTGCCAGCAGTTTGGCCAGCTCCTATAATTCACCCCTCCACTTT. Translated: CASSLASSYNSPLHF.

The CDR3 loop is CASIERPAPRDTEAFF. In DNA form, the CDR3 reads TGTGCCAGTATCGAACGCCCGGCGCCCCGGGACACTGAAGCTTTCTTT. The chain links TRBV19 to TRBJ1-1; D is undetermined. The V end lost 7 bases, the J end lost 3 bases, and 21 bases lay between the germline ends. Germline V gene lookup returns CDR1 LNHDA and CDR2 SQIVND (reference sequence). The CDR3 spans 16 residues.

This chain uses TRBV6-1 with TRBJ1-2; 9 bases are a match to TRBD1. The CDR3 extends over 13 amino acids. Germline CDR1 and CDR2: MNHNS and SASEGT. The junction had 6 bases not matched to a gene; V was cut back by 8 bases and J by 5 bases. The chain's CDR3 is CASRDRVGYGYTF. The CDR3 region has the DNA TGTGCCAGCCGGGACAGGGTCGGGTATGGCTACACCTTC.

The gene calls are TRBV7-8 and TRBJ2-1; TRBD2 is a possible D gene (6 bases). Germline assignment: CDR1 SGHVS and CDR2 FQNEAQ. V was trimmed by 2 bases and J by 2 bases, leaving 16 bases between them. The CDR3 is 17 amino acids. The DNA of the CDR3 is TGTGCCAGCAGCTTATACCCACTAGCCTTTCCCTACAATGAGCAGTTCTTC. Translating gives CASSLYPLAFPYNEQFF.

The chain carries TRBV19 and TRBJ2-3; TRBD2 agrees at 12 bases. The trim removed 4 bases at V and 2 bases at J, leaving 10 bases unmatched. The CDR3 has 18 amino acids. Germline CDR1 LNHDA, CDR2 SQIVND (reference sequence). The CDR3 sequence is CASSNPSGRESSTDTQYF. The CDR3 DNA follows: TGTGCCAGTAGTAATCCTAGCGGGAGGGAATCTTCCACAGATACGCAGTATTTT.

This rearrangement joins TRBV14 to TRBJ2-1, with TRBD2 as a possible D gene (6 bases). CDR3 length: 16 residues. V shed 1 base and J shed 7 bases, with 17 bases lying between them. CDR1 SGHDN and CDR2 FVKESK come from the germline V gene. The CDR3 DNA is TGTGCCAGCAGCCAAGTGGTGAAGGGCCGGGGGAATGAGCAGTTCTTC. Protein: CASSQVVKGRGNEQFF.

The chain links TRBV7-2 to TRBJ1-1, with 10 bases aligning to TRBD1. The germline V gene has CDR1 SGHTA and CDR2 FQGNSA. V shed 1 base, J shed 8 bases, and the junction held 4 bases outside the gene matches. This CDR3 spans 14 amino acids. The CDR3 loop reads CASSLGQGAREAFF. In DNA, the CDR3 is TGTGCCAGCAGCTTAGGACAGGGGGCGCGAGAAGCTTTCTTT.

The chain is built from TRBV30 and TRBJ2-7; D may match TRBD1 or TRBD2 (5 bases each). The germline V gene encodes CDR1 GTSNPN and CDR2 SVGIG (reference sequence). The CDR3 spans 16 residues. V lost 3 bases, J lost 1 base, and 19 bases lay in between. The CDR3 DNA is TGTGCCTGGAGGGGCTGGCGAGGGGAGCCGTCCTACGAGCAGTACTTC. It is translated as CAWRGWRGEPSYEQYF.

The genes are TRBV7-9 and TRBJ2-7, with D uncertain. The CDR3 is 16 residues long. The germline V and J ends were trimmed by 3 bases and 3 bases, with 18 bases remaining between them. Germline values: CDR1 SEHNR, CDR2 FQNEAQ (reference sequence). CDR3 loop: CASSFGLMQNYYEQYF. CDR3 nucleotides: TGTGCCAGCAGCTTTGGGTTGATGCAAAACTACTACGAGCAGTACTTC.

This clone is a singleton in its sample. This sequence joins TRBV4-3 and TRBJ1-1; a possible D gene is TRBD1 (5 bases). This CDR3 spans 18 amino acids. Germline V gene data show CDR1 as LGHNA and CDR2 as YSLEER. Between the trimmed V and J ends, which lost 4 bases and 0 bases, there was a span of 21 bases. The CDR3 sequence: CASSPCREWRGLNTEAFF. The CDR3 coding sequence is TGCGCCAGCAGCCCTTGCCGAGAGTGGAGGGGATTGAACACTGAAGCTTTCTTT.

The rearrangement uses TRBV19 and TRBJ2-1, with TRBD2 identical over 14 bases. This CDR3 region has 20 residues. The ends lost 5 bases at V and 8 bases at J; junction bases unmatched: 20. The germline V gene encodes CDR1 LNHDA and CDR2 SQIVND (reference sequence). This CDR3 reads CASSLIRGARLAGGLHEQFF. CDR3 in DNA: TGTGCCAGTAGTCTAATAAGGGGCGCCAGACTAGCGGGGGGGCTCCATGAGCAGTTCTTC.

J is TRBJ1-1 and V is TRBV20-1, with unresolved D. Trimming took 0 bases from V and 10 from J, leaving 9 bases between them. Germline loops: CDR1 DFQATT, CDR2 SNEGSKA (reference sequence). The CDR3 has 11 amino acids. The CDR3 loop reads CSARDEDGAFF. As DNA, the CDR3 is TGCAGTGCTAGAGATGAGGATGGAGCTTTCTTT.

The chain joins TRBV6-4 to TRBJ1-1; perhaps TRBD1 as D (6 bases). The CDR3 has 13 amino acids. Per the germline V gene, CDR1 is MRHNA and CDR2 is SNTAGT. Trimming took 6 bases from V and 1 from J, leaving 9 bases between them. This CDR3 reads CASSMDRNTEAFF. CDR3 sequence (DNA): TGTGCCAGCAGCATGGACAGGAACACTGAAGCTTTCTTT.

The chain combines TRBV28 with TRBJ1-3, with D unclear. This CDR3 has 13 residues. V was clipped by 7 bases and J by 3 bases, with 10 bases between them. The germline CDR1 and CDR2 sequences are MDHEN and SYDVKM. The CDR3 reads CASTPLYGNTIYF. CDR3 nucleotide sequence: TGTGCCAGCACCCCGCTGTATGGAAACACCATATATTTT.

This clone showed up just once. The genes are TRBV5-4 and TRBJ1-6, with 9 bases aligning to TRBD1. This CDR3 is 18 amino acids long. Trimming took 0 bases from V and 1 from J; bases not matched to a gene: 5. Germline V CDR1 and CDR2: SGHNT, YYREEE (reference sequence). The CDR3 loop reads CASSLVGQGLSYNSPLHF. The CDR3 DNA is TGTGCCAGCAGCTTGGTTGGACAGGGGTTATCCTATAATTCACCCCTCCACTTT.